Below, one TCR beta chain is given with its context. Enrolled during active infection, Seattle patients were then followed longitudinally. Here immunoSEQ multiplex PCR was the method, and the copy in TCRdb shows in-frame clones only, minus some. The table records around 70,000 clones, around 80% of them present only once. The data originate from a study of blood T cell repertoires in COVID-19. Study-level background: From the United States, Italy and Spain came samples of acute and convalescent COVID-19.

Trimming cost V 2 bases and J 1 base, with 6 bases left between them. The CDR3 runs 13 residues. From germline, CDR1 is SGHRS and CDR2 YFSETQ. This chain links TRBV5-1 with TRBJ2-5, with a tentative D call TRBD2 (6 bases). The specimen sequenced was peripheral blood. The sequence derives from a man over 45 with COVID-19, enrolled during active disease. The chain's CDR3 is CASSFGSQETQYF. DNA for the CDR3: TGCGCCAGCAGCTTCGGGAGCCAAGAGACCCAGTACTTC.